The next 10 T cell receptor beta chains were all read from a single sample in a study of glioma-infiltrating T cells after dendritic cell vaccination. This table comes from immunoSEQ multiplex PCR, and its TCRdb copy is limited to in-frame clones, with some not included. The sample lists some 70,000 clones, 82% occurring once. The specimen was blood, collected before dendritic cell vaccination. The receptors were sampled from a human donor with glioblastoma.

This chain joins TRBV5-4 and TRBJ1-6; 9 bases are a match to TRBD1. This CDR3 spans 15 amino acids. Germline V gives CDR1 SGHNT, CDR2 YYREEE (reference sequence). J gave up 7 bases and V 4 bases, and 6 bases lay outside the gene matches. The DNA for the CDR3 is TGTGCCAGCAGCAGCAGGACAGGGGAAAATTCACCCCTCCACTTT. Encoded protein: CASSSRTGENSPLHF.

The chain has TRBV9 and TRBJ2-1; 11 bases are a match to TRBD2. The CDR3 is 16 residues long. J was trimmed by 2 bases and V by 3 bases; bases with no gene match: 4. Germline loops: CDR1 SGDLS, CDR2 YYNGEE. The CDR3 DNA follows: TGTGCCAGCAGCGGTCTAGCGGGGGGCGCCTACAATGAGCAGTTCTTC. As protein: CASSGLAGGAYNEQFF. Filled out from reference TRBV9 and TRBJ2-1, the complete variable domain reads DSGVTQTPKHLITATGQRVTLRCSPRSGDLSVYWYQQSLDQGLQFLIQYYNGEERAKGNILERFSAQQFPDLHSELNLSSLELGDSALYFCASSGLAGGAYNEQFFGPGTRLTVL.

This chain uses TRBV7-2 with TRBJ2-1; the match to TRBD2 covers 8 bases. The V and J ends lost 8 bases and 9 bases, in that order; junction bases with no gene match: 12. This CDR3 comprises 14 residues. Germline CDR1 is SGHTA and CDR2 is FQGNSA. Written as DNA, the CDR3 is TGTGCCAGCCTACGGGGGGGCACGGGGAGTGAGCAGTTCTTC. Protein: CASLRGGTGSEQFF. The complete variable domain, with remaining parts taken from reference TRBV7-2 and TRBJ2-1, reads GAGVSQSPSNKVTEKGKDVELRCDPISGHTALYWYRQSLGQGLEFLIYFQGNSAPDKSGLPSDRFSAERTGGSVSTLTIQRTQQEDSAVYLCASLRGGTGSEQFFGPGTRLTVL.

The chain is built from TRBV19 and TRBJ1-1, with 8 bases that match TRBD1. V lost 5 bases, J lost 5 bases, and 10 bases stayed unmatched. Germline CDR1 and CDR2: LNHDA and SQIVND (reference sequence). The CDR3 covers 15 residues. CDR3 DNA sequence: TGTGCCAGTAGTCCTCGGACAGGGCGGTGGACTGAAGCTTTCTTT. It is translated as CASSPRTGRWTEAFF.

This chain connects TRBV5-4 to TRBJ2-1; no firm D call. V lost 3 bases and J 8 bases, leaving 6 bases between the germline ends. The CDR3 runs 11 residues. Germline CDR1 and CDR2: SGHNT and YYREEE (reference sequence). The chain's CDR3 is CASSSLYEQFF. DNA of the CDR3: TGTGCCAGCAGCTCATTGTATGAGCAGTTCTTC. The full variable domain, with the rest looked up from reference TRBV5-4 and TRBJ2-1, is ETGVTQSPTHLIKTRGQQVTLRCSSQSGHNTVSWYQQALGQGPQFIFQYYREEENGRGNFPPRFSGLQFPNYSSELNVNALELDDSALYLCASSSLYEQFFGPGTRLTVL.

The V and J genes are TRBV5-1 and TRBJ1-4, with TRBD1 identical over 8 bases. J was trimmed by 6 bases and V by 2 bases; bases with no gene match: 9. Germline V gives CDR1 SGHRS, CDR2 YFSETQ. The CDR3 runs to 16 residues. DNA of the CDR3: TGCGCCAGCAGCTTAGGGACAGGCGGATTTGATGAAAAACTGTTTTTT. Protein product: CASSLGTGGFDEKLFF.

The rearrangement links TRBV7-2 to TRBJ2-3; 8 bases match TRBD2. The CDR3 covers 14 residues. Germline CDR1 and CDR2: SGHTA and FQGNSA. V lost 5 bases to trimming and J lost 6 bases; unmatched junction nucleotides: 7. The CDR3 spells CASSPGTGGDTQYF. CDR3 nucleotides: TGTGCCAGCAGCCCAGGGACGGGGGGGGATACGCAGTATTTT.

The chain is built from TRBV6-7 and TRBJ1-6; D gene unclear. TRBV6-7 is marked as an open reading frame, function uncertain. CDR3 length equals 17 residues. V gave up 4 bases and J gave up 0 bases, with 13 bases separating them. The CDR3 DNA reads TGTGCCAGCAGTTTTTCGGTGATCCGCTCCTATAATTCACCCCTCCACTTT. Translated: CASSFSVIRSYNSPLHF.

J is TRBJ1-6 and V is TRBV6-6; no firm D call. Deletions cut 4 bases from V and 3 bases from J, with 7 bases between. The CDR3 runs 14 residues. Germline V lookup: CDR1 MNHNY, CDR2 SVGAGI (reference sequence). The CDR3 loop reads CASSSNFYNSPLHF. The CDR3 DNA sequence: TGTGCCAGCAGTTCCAATTTCTATAATTCACCCCTCCACTTT.

Regarding this clone: Germline is not matched at one junction end, which may reflect a read error. In the same sample, other DNA sequences code for this CDR3. V and J are TRBV7-6 and TRBJ1-6; 7 bases agree with TRBD1. CDR3 length equals 16 residues. Per germline, CDR1 SGHVS and CDR2 FNYEAQ. The CDR3 sequence: CASSPQGQRYNSPLHF. The CDR3 DNA reads TGTGCCAGCAGCCCCCAGGGACAGCGTTATAATTCCCCCCTCCACTTT. The whole variable domain, remainder taken from reference TRBV7-6 and TRBJ1-6, is GAGVSQSPRYKVTKRGQDVALRCDPISGHVSLYWYRQALGQGPEFLTYFNYEAQQDKSGLPNDRFSAERPEGSISTLTIQRTEQRDSAMYRCASSPQGQRYNSPLHFGNGTRLTVT.